Listed below are T cell receptor beta chains from one sample, sequenced in a study of blood T cells in healthy people across ages. One entry per CDR3 protein, called by TCRdb with MiXCR from the 5' RACE reads. The repertoire holds approximately 940,000 distinct CDR3 sequences, about 48% seen once, with roughly 13% in the top ten. Sequencing was performed on blood. The receptors shown here come from a man aged 30 to 45 in good health. CDR3s include the opening cysteine and the closing phenylalanine or tryptophan. A D gene is named only where the DNA matches it firmly. A row's size may be missing; if present it is once, few, many or a size class.

clone_size	v_call	d_call	j_call	cdr3_nt	cdr3_aa
NA	TRBV6-6	TRBD1	TRBJ1-5	TGTGCCAGCACCCTAACAGGGGGTCAGCCCCAGCATTTT	CASTLTGGQPQHF
NA	TRBV12-3/TRBV12-4	NA	TRBJ1-4	TGTGCCAGCAGTTTAGACAGGGTCGGAGAAAAACTGTTTTTT	CASSLDRVGEKLFF
few	TRBV28	TRBD1	TRBJ2-7	TGTGCCAGCCGCTCGACAGGGGCGTCCTACGAGCAGTACTTC	CASRSTGASYEQYF
NA	TRBV7-9	NA	TRBJ1-2	TGTGCCAGCAGCCCGGAGATAGCTAACTATGGCTACACCTTC	CASSPEIANYGYTF
NA	TRBV6-2/TRBV6-3	TRBD1	TRBJ2-7	TGTGCCAGCAGTTACCCCGGACAGGAGAACTACGAGCAGTACTTC	CASSYPGQENYEQYF
once	TRBV15	TRBD2	TRBJ2-1	TGTGCCACCGGGGGACTAGCGCCGTCCTACAATGAGCAGTTCTTC	CATGGLAPSYNEQFF
NA	TRBV6-5	NA	TRBJ2-5	TGTGCCAGCAGTTACAACGGGGCCCCGCGGGAGACCCAGTACTTC	CASSYNGAPRETQYF
NA	TRBV9	TRBD1	TRBJ1-5	TGTGCCAGCAGCGCCACAGGGGAGGTTCAGCCCCAGCATTTT	CASSATGEVQPQHF
NA	TRBV20-1	NA	TRBJ2-5	TGCAGTCCTATAACGGAGACCCAGTACTTC	CSPITETQYF
NA	TRBV7-2	NA	TRBJ1-5	TGTGCCAGCAGCTTAAGCAGGGCCCAGGCGGGGTCCAATCAGCCCCAGCATTTT	CASSLSRAQAGSNQPQHF
few	TRBV28	NA	TRBJ2-2	TGTGCCAGCAGTTTATGGGGGGGGCGTGACACCGGGGAGCTGTTTTTT	CASSLWGGRDTGELFF
few	TRBV7-2	TRBD2	TRBJ2-1	TGTGCCAGCAGTCTGCCGGGGGGGTACAATGAGCAGTTCTTC	CASSLPGGYNEQFF
NA	TRBV20-1	NA	TRBJ2-7	TGCAGTGCTAGGCCCCCTCCGTCCAACTACGAGCAGTACTTC	CSARPPPSNYEQYF
few	TRBV28	TRBD2	TRBJ2-7	TGTGCCAGCAGTTTATATCCTAGCGGGGTGCCCTACGAGCAGTACTTC	CASSLYPSGVPYEQYF
NA	TRBV12-3/TRBV12-4	NA	TRBJ1-1	TGTGCCAGCAGTGCCCCGGGACAAGCTTTCTTT	CASSAPGQAFF
NA	TRBV9	TRBD2	TRBJ2-5	TGTGCCAGTCAAAGCGGGGGGGCCTTAACGGAGACCCAGTACTTC	CASQSGGALTETQYF
NA	TRBV21-1	NA	TRBJ1-6	TGTGCCAGCAGCAATCAGGCAGGCAAGAATTCACCCCTCCACTTT	CASSNQAGKNSPLHF
NA	TRBV7-6	NA	TRBJ2-5	TGTGCCAGCAGCTTGACGACCGACTTAGGAGAGACCCAGTACTTC	CASSLTTDLGETQYF
few	TRBV20-1	TRBD2	TRBJ2-1	TGCAGTGCCGATCGGGGCAGCGGGGGGAATGAGCAGTTCTTC	CSADRGSGGNEQFF
few	TRBV5-6	NA	TRBJ1-2	TGTGCCAGCAGCTTTGGGACGGGCTATGGCTACACCTTC	CASSFGTGYGYTF
few	TRBV28	TRBD1	TRBJ1-2	TGTGCCAGCAGTTTCGACAGGGGAGGTGGCTACACCTTC	CASSFDRGGGYTF
NA	TRBV7-3	TRBD2	TRBJ2-3	TGTGCCAGCAGCGAGGGACTAGCGACCCCTAGCACAGATACGCAGTATTTT	CASSEGLATPSTDTQYF
NA	TRBV27	NA	TRBJ1-2	TGTGCCAGCAGTCAACAGGGACTCTTCATGGGCTACACCTTC	CASSQQGLFMGYTF
NA	TRBV5-5	NA	TRBJ2-7	TGTGCCAGCAGCGTACAGGATTACGAGCAGTACTTC	CASSVQDYEQYF
NA	TRBV6-2/TRBV6-3	NA	TRBJ2-7	TGTGCCCCCCCGTGTCGACCGGAGGGGGCCAGCTCCTACGAGCAGTACTTC	CAPPCRPEGASSYEQYF
few	TRBV29-1	TRBD1	TRBJ2-7	TGCAGCGTTGACTCGGGGACAGAAAGCTACGAGCAGTACTTC	CSVDSGTESYEQYF
NA	TRBV27	TRBD1	TRBJ1-6	TGTGCCAGCAGCCCAGGGGGCAGCTCCTATAATTCACCCCTCCACTTT	CASSPGGSSYNSPLHF
NA	TRBV6-4	TRBD2	TRBJ2-5	TGTGCCAGCAGTCCCAGCGGGGGGGCGGCGGAGACCCAGTACTTC	CASSPSGGAAETQYF
once	TRBV9	NA	TRBJ2-7	TGTGCCAGCAGCGTAGGTACAGATCCCAAGGTTTCCTACGAGCAGTACTTC	CASSVGTDPKVSYEQYF
few	TRBV5-1	TRBD2	TRBJ2-7	TGCGCCAGCAGCTCTGCCCCGGGACTAGCGGGCGAGCAGTACTTC	CASSSAPGLAGEQYF
once	TRBV28	TRBD2	TRBJ2-5	TGTGCGACGAGTTTAGCGGGGGCACAAGAGACCCAGTACTTC	CATSLAGAQETQYF
few	TRBV9	NA	TRBJ1-2	TGTGCCAGCAGCGTTTTCCGGGACAATAACTATGGCTACACCTTC	CASSVFRDNNYGYTF
NA	TRBV4-3	NA	TRBJ2-3	TGCGCCAGCAGCCAAGTGGGAACGGTCGACACAGATACGCAGTATTTT	CASSQVGTVDTDTQYF
NA	TRBV25-1	TRBD1	TRBJ2-2	TGTGCCAGCAGCAAGACAGGGTACACCGGGGAGCTGTTTTTT	CASSKTGYTGELFF
NA	TRBV10-3	NA	TRBJ2-7	TGTGCCATCAGTTTTGGACAGTCCTTATCCTACGAGCAGTACTTC	CAISFGQSLSYEQYF
few	TRBV28	TRBD2	TRBJ2-5	TGTGCCAGCACCTCACAGCGGGGGTTTCAAGAGACCCAGTACTTC	CASTSQRGFQETQYF
NA	TRBV28	NA	TRBJ1-4	TGTGCCAGCATATCGGGGGCGACAGGAGGTGAAAAACTGTTTTTT	CASISGATGGEKLFF
few	TRBV7-2	NA	TRBJ2-3	TGTGCCAGCAGCCGAAAAGATACGCAGTATTTT	CASSRKDTQYF
NA	TRBV10-3	TRBD1	TRBJ2-5	TGTGCCATACTCCAACAGGGGGCTGGGGAGCAGTACTTC	CAILQQGAGEQYF
once	TRBV20-1	TRBD1	TRBJ1-5	TGCAGTGCGCCGGACAGGGGGGTCAATCAGCCCCAGCATTTT	CSAPDRGVNQPQHF
few	TRBV20-1	NA	TRBJ2-5	TGCAGTGCTAAGGCCCCCGTGGGGGCGGGGATAGCAGAGACCCAGTACTTC	CSAKAPVGAGIAETQYF
once	TRBV9	NA	TRBJ2-5	TGTGCCAGCACCGGGGATGAGGAGACCCAGTACTTC	CASTGDEETQYF